The clone carrying this T cell receptor beta chain was observed at least ten times. Its target is unknown. The data derive from a study of CD8 T cells in ankylosing spondylitis. Overall study findings and caveats: Blood of patients with ankylosing spondylitis appeared to be characterized by a TCR beta motif of eight highly homologous variants. Earlier studies detected some motif variants in reactive arthritis synovial fluid and blood. Disease-associated clones were reportedly significantly overrepresented in matched ankylosing spondylitis synovial fluid.

The V gene's germline CDR1 is ENHRY and CDR2 SYGVKD. The V and J ends lost 10 bases and 2 bases respectively, with 16 bases between them. This CDR3 contains 14 residues. TCRdb redid the calling of the 5' RACE reads with MiXCR, one entry per CDR3 protein. The repertoire includes approximately 250,000 distinct CDR3 sequences, 20% to 30% of them detected once, and less than 0.75% sits in the top ten. The chain joins TRBV10-3 to TRBJ2-3; tentatively, D is TRBD2 (6 bases). This receptor was identified in a male donor with ankylosing spondylitis or in good health (not recorded which). Material for sequencing was blood, either unsorted or a sorted T cell fraction (not recorded which). The CDR3 DNA is TGTGCCACCAAGACAGCGGGTAACACAGATACGCAGTATTTT. Translation gives CATKTAGNTDTQYF.